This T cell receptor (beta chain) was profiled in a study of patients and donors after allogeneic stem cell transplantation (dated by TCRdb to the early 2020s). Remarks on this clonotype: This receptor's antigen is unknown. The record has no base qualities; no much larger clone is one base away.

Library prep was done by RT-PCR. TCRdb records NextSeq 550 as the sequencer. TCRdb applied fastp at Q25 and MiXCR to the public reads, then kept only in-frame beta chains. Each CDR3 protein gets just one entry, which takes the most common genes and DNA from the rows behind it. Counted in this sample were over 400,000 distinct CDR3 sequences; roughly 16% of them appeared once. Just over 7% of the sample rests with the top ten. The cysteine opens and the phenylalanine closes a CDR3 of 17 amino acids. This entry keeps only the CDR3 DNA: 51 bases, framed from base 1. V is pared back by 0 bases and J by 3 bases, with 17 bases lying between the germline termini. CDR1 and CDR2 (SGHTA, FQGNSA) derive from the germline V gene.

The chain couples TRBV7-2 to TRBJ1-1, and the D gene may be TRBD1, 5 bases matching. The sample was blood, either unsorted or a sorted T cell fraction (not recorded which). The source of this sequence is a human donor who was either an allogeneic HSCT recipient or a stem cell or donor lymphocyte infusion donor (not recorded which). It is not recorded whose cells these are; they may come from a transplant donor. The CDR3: CASSLATRDRRYTEAFF. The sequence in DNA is TGTGCCAGCAGCTTAGCGACCCGGGACCGTAGATACACTGAAGCTTTCTTT.